These T cell receptor beta chains were read from a single sample in a study of blood T cell repertoires in COVID-19. Measured with immunoSEQ multiplex PCR; TCRdb has only the in-frame clones, and not every one. Of about 190,000 clones in the sample, 75% to 90% were seen once. The sample was peripheral blood. Source of these receptors: a man aged 25 to 45 with acute or convalescent COVID-19. The CDR3 runs from the conserved cysteine through the conserved F or W. A D gene is named only where the DNA matches it firmly. The size field is filled for only some rows; it gives once, few, many or a size class.

abundance: .; v_gene: TRBV10-3; j_gene: TRBJ1-2; d_gene: TRBD1; CDR3aa: CAISGGQGEGYTF; CDR3nt: TGTGCCATCAGTGGGGGACAGGGAGAGGGCTACACCTTC
abundance: once; v_gene: TRBV19; j_gene: TRBJ1-2; d_gene: TRBD1; CDR3aa: CASTAGQGIAF; CDR3nt: TGTGCCAGTACGGCGGGACAGGGGATCGCCTTC
abundance: .; v_gene: TRBV19; j_gene: TRBJ2-2; d_gene: .; CDR3aa: CASSIQKGGELFF; CDR3nt: TGTGCCAGTAGTATTCAGAAGGGGGGGGAGCTGTTTTTT
abundance: .; v_gene: TRBV9; j_gene: TRBJ2-3; d_gene: TRBD1; CDR3aa: CASSILLGQGPDTQYF; CDR3nt: TGTGCCAGCAGCATTTTACTGGGACAGGGCCCAGATACGCAGTATTTT
abundance: .; v_gene: TRBV14; j_gene: TRBJ2-1; d_gene: .; CDR3aa: CASSQDSSGTYNEQFF; CDR3nt: TGTGCCAGCAGCCAAGATAGTAGCGGAACCTACAATGAGCAGTTCTTC
abundance: .; v_gene: TRBV28; j_gene: TRBJ1-2; d_gene: .; CDR3aa: CASSLPTGVAGYTF; CDR3nt: TGTGCCAGCAGTTTACCGACGGGAGTGGCTGGCTACACCTTC
abundance: .; v_gene: TRBV19; j_gene: TRBJ1-1; d_gene: .; CDR3aa: CASSIDSRATEAFF; CDR3nt: TGTGCCAGTAGTATAGATTCGAGGGCCACTGAAGCTTTCTTT
abundance: .; v_gene: TRBV2; j_gene: TRBJ1-5; d_gene: .; CDR3aa: CASTSAGYNQPQHF; CDR3nt: TGTGCCAGCACCTCGGCGGGGTATAATCAGCCCCAGCATTTT
abundance: once; v_gene: TRBV10-3; j_gene: TRBJ1-2; d_gene: .; CDR3aa: CAIRPMDGNGYTF; CDR3nt: TGTGCCATCAGACCCATGGACGGGAATGGCTACACCTTC
abundance: .; v_gene: TRBV9; j_gene: TRBJ1-1; d_gene: TRBD1; CDR3aa: CASSAPMTGVFGNTEAFF; CDR3nt: TGTGCCAGCAGCGCCCCGATGACAGGGGTGTTCGGTAACACTGAAGCTTTCTTT
abundance: .; v_gene: TRBV15; j_gene: TRBJ2-1; d_gene: .; CDR3aa: CATSLEQGINERFF; CDR3nt: TGTGCCACCAGTTTGGAACAGGGCATCAATGAGCGGTTCTTC
abundance: .; v_gene: TRBV5-8; j_gene: TRBJ1-5; d_gene: TRBD1; CDR3aa: CASRRTGGLSNQPQHF; CDR3nt: TGTGCCAGCAGGCGGACAGGGGGCTTGAGCAATCAGCCCCAGCATTTT
abundance: .; v_gene: TRBV6-5; j_gene: TRBJ1-2; d_gene: .; CDR3aa: CASSYSRLANYGYTF; CDR3nt: TGTGCCAGCAGTTACTCTCGCTTAGCTAACTATGGCTACACCTTC
abundance: .; v_gene: TRBV6-5; j_gene: TRBJ1-2; d_gene: .; CDR3aa: CASWQGRIGYGYTF; CDR3nt: TGTGCCAGCTGGCAGGGGCGTATCGGCTATGGCTACACCTTC
abundance: .; v_gene: TRBV7-8; j_gene: TRBJ1-2; d_gene: TRBD1; CDR3aa: CASRYGTERAYTF; CDR3nt: TGTGCCAGCAGATATGGGACAGAGCGAGCCTACACCTTC
abundance: .; v_gene: TRBV5-4; j_gene: TRBJ1-1; d_gene: .; CDR3aa: CASSPTMNTEAFF; CDR3nt: TGTGCCAGCAGCCCTACTATGAACACTGAAGCTTTCTTT
abundance: .; v_gene: TRBV19; j_gene: TRBJ2-7; d_gene: .; CDR3aa: CASTDRIGEQYF; CDR3nt: TGTGCCAGTACCGACAGGATTGGCGAGCAGTACTTC
abundance: .; v_gene: TRBV28; j_gene: TRBJ1-2; d_gene: .; CDR3aa: CASSYLRTGYGYTF; CDR3nt: TGTGCCAGCAGTTACCTCCGGACTGGTTATGGCTACACCTTC
abundance: .; v_gene: TRBV20-1; j_gene: TRBJ2-1; d_gene: TRBD2; CDR3aa: CSASRLAGGISYNEQFF; CDR3nt: TGCAGTGCTAGTAGGCTAGCGGGTGGGATATCCTACAATGAGCAGTTCTTC
abundance: .; v_gene: TRBV6-5; j_gene: TRBJ2-7; d_gene: TRBD1; CDR3aa: CATYRDRGSGEQYF; CDR3nt: TGTGCCACCTACCGGGACAGGGGGTCCGGTGAGCAGTACTTC
abundance: .; v_gene: TRBV11-2; j_gene: TRBJ2-7; d_gene: TRBD2; CDR3aa: CASSRLGLAFHEQYF; CDR3nt: TGTGCCAGCAGCCGCTTGGGACTAGCCTTCCACGAGCAGTACTTC
abundance: .; v_gene: TRBV9; j_gene: TRBJ2-5; d_gene: TRBD1; CDR3aa: CASPARTGGVLETQYF; CDR3nt: TGTGCCAGCCCCGCTCGGACAGGGGGAGTTTTGGAGACCCAGTACTTC
abundance: .; v_gene: TRBV27; j_gene: TRBJ2-5; d_gene: .; CDR3aa: CASSSGWAQYF; CDR3nt: TGTGCCAGCAGTTCAGGGTGGGCGCAGTACTTC
abundance: .; v_gene: TRBV27; j_gene: TRBJ1-1; d_gene: .; CDR3aa: CASSLDSMNTEAFF; CDR3nt: TGTGCCAGCAGTTTAGACAGCATGAACACTGAAGCTTTCTTT
abundance: .; v_gene: TRBV3-1/TRBV3-2; j_gene: TRBJ1-1; d_gene: TRBD1; CDR3aa: CASSQEGTEVRKAFF; CDR3nt: TGTGCCAGCAGCCAAGAAGGGACAGAGGTACGTAAAGCTTTCTTT
abundance: .; v_gene: TRBV27; j_gene: TRBJ1-4; d_gene: .; CDR3aa: CASSTPLSGIEGEKLFF; CDR3nt: TGTGCCAGCAGTACACCCCTATCGGGGATCGAAGGTGAAAAACTGTTTTTT
abundance: .; v_gene: TRBV5-1; j_gene: TRBJ1-2; d_gene: .; CDR3aa: CASSLGGIYGYTF; CDR3nt: TGCGCCAGCAGCTTGGGAGGGATCTATGGCTACACCTTC
abundance: .; v_gene: TRBV2; j_gene: TRBJ2-1; d_gene: TRBD2; CDR3aa: CASSEERGGLNEQFF; CDR3nt: TGTGCCAGCAGTGAGGAGCGGGGGGGCCTGAATGAGCAGTTCTTC
abundance: few; v_gene: TRBV30; j_gene: TRBJ1-3; d_gene: TRBD1; CDR3aa: CAWSVGGGRDTIYF; CDR3nt: TGTGCCTGGAGTGTAGGAGGGGGCCGGGACACCATATATTTT
abundance: .; v_gene: TRBV15; j_gene: TRBJ1-3; d_gene: TRBD1; CDR3aa: CATSGRGQGSDTIYF; CDR3nt: TGTGCCACCAGCGGGAGGGGACAGGGGTCGGACACCATATATTTT
abundance: .; v_gene: TRBV25-1; j_gene: TRBJ2-1; d_gene: TRBD1; CDR3aa: CASTDRGNEQFF; CDR3nt: TGTGCCAGCACAGACAGGGGGAATGAGCAGTTCTTC
abundance: .; v_gene: TRBV24-1; j_gene: TRBJ2-1; d_gene: .; CDR3aa: CATRESGRTLNEQFF; CDR3nt: TGTGCCACCAGGGAGAGCGGGCGAACGCTCAATGAGCAGTTCTTC
abundance: .; v_gene: TRBV7-3; j_gene: TRBJ2-3; d_gene: TRBD2; CDR3aa: CASSLIGRGTDTQYF; CDR3nt: TGTGCCAGCAGCTTAATTGGGAGGGGCACAGATACGCAGTATTTT
abundance: .; v_gene: TRBV18; j_gene: TRBJ1-1; d_gene: .; CDR3aa: CASSPLRDTEAFF; CDR3nt: TGTGCCAGCTCACCACTCAGGGACACTGAAGCTTTCTTT
abundance: .; v_gene: TRBV4-2; j_gene: TRBJ1-3; d_gene: .; CDR3aa: CASSQAGFGNTIYF; CDR3nt: TGTGCCAGCAGCCAAGCAGGGTTTGGAAACACCATATATTTT
abundance: .; v_gene: TRBV29-1; j_gene: TRBJ2-5; d_gene: .; CDR3aa: CSVGLRAGETQYF; CDR3nt: TGCAGCGTTGGTCTCCGGGCGGGAGAGACCCAGTACTTC
abundance: .; v_gene: TRBV6-5; j_gene: TRBJ1-1; d_gene: TRBD1; CDR3aa: CASTVGQADTEAFF; CDR3nt: TGTGCCAGTACCGTAGGACAGGCCGACACTGAAGCTTTCTTT
abundance: .; v_gene: TRBV7-3; j_gene: TRBJ2-3; d_gene: .; CDR3aa: CASSLSVGWGTDTQYF; CDR3nt: TGTGCCAGCAGCCTTAGCGTTGGGTGGGGCACAGATACGCAGTATTTT
abundance: .; v_gene: TRBV5-1; j_gene: TRBJ2-3; d_gene: .; CDR3aa: CASSLSQSGDTQYF; CDR3nt: TGCGCCAGCAGCTTGAGTCAGAGCGGAGATACGCAGTATTTT
abundance: .; v_gene: TRBV3-1/TRBV3-2; j_gene: TRBJ2-7; d_gene: TRBD1; CDR3aa: CASSNRGPYEQYF; CDR3nt: TGTGCCAGCAGCAACAGGGGTCCCTACGAGCAGTACTTC
abundance: .; v_gene: TRBV27; j_gene: TRBJ2-7; d_gene: .; CDR3aa: CASSRTGTLTYEQYF; CDR3nt: TGTGCCAGCAGTCGGACCGGGACTCTAACCTACGAGCAGTACTTC
abundance: once; v_gene: TRBV6-5; j_gene: TRBJ2-7; d_gene: .; CDR3aa: CASGDQDPPGGEQYF; CDR3nt: TGTGCCAGCGGAGATCAAGACCCCCCCGGCGGCGAGCAGTACTTC
abundance: once; v_gene: TRBV5-4; j_gene: TRBJ2-5; d_gene: TRBD2; CDR3aa: CASSPGLAGGQGTQYF; CDR3nt: TGTGCCAGCAGCCCCGGACTAGCGGGGGGGCAAGGGACCCAGTACTTC
abundance: .; v_gene: TRBV21-1; j_gene: TRBJ1-1; d_gene: .; CDR3aa: CASSKIRDRRGMLGAFF; CDR3nt: TGTGCCAGCAGCAAAATTCGGGACAGGCGAGGTATGTTGGGAGCTTTCTTT